Following are 23 T cell receptor beta chains from one sample sequenced in a study of neurological immune-mediated disorders. TCRdb re-called the 5' RACE reads with MiXCR, one entry per CDR3 protein. The sample lists 95,000 or so distinct CDR3 sequences, 3% to 4% occurring once. What was sequenced was PBMCs. All receptors come from a woman between 18 and 29 years old with multiple sclerosis.

This clonotype was recorded many times. The rearrangement links TRBV29-1 to TRBJ2-7, with D possibly matching TRBD2 (5 bases). Looked up from germline, CDR1 is SQVTM and CDR2 is ANQGSEA. The CDR3 consists of 12 residues. Trimming left V 5 bases short and J 6 bases short, with 14 bases between. CDR3 region: CSVRGPAGEQYF. The CDR3 bases are TGCAGCGTTCGCGGACCCGCGGGCGAGCAGTACTTC.

With regard to this clonotype: One base away lies a much larger clone, so this may be a sequencing read error. The CDR3 bases are TGTGTCAGCAGTTACCAACTAGCGGTACTAGCCGAGCAGTACTTC. Amino acids: CVSSYQLAVLAEQYF. The V call is TRBV6-5, the J call TRBJ2-7; TRBD2 matches at 8 bases. The CDR3 extends over 15 amino acids. Germline V gene lookup returns CDR1 MNHEY and CDR2 SVGAGI.

This clonotype was counted ten times or more. The chain carries TRBV6-2 or TRBV6-3 and TRBJ2-7; 8 nucleotides agree with TRBD2. Germline CDR1 reads MNHEY; CDR2 reads SVGEGT. This CDR3 is 14 amino acids long. The V segment lost 5 bases and the J segment 5 bases; nucleotides outside the gene matches: 8. The DNA for the CDR3 is TGTGCCAGCAGTGCGGGACTAGAATCCCACGAGCAGTACTTC. As protein: CASSAGLESHEQYF.

The table lists this clonotype with many counts. This chain joins TRBV6-2 or TRBV6-3 and TRBJ1-1; possible D gene TRBD1, 5 bases. This CDR3 has 15 residues. Germline lookup yields CDR1 MNHEY and CDR2 SVGEGT. V lost 2 bases to trimming and J lost 1 base, with 11 bases between them. This CDR3 is CASSYMGVRNTEAFF. The CDR3 DNA follows: TGTGCCAGCAGTTACATGGGGGTGCGGAACACTGAAGCTTTCTTT.

This clonotype was seen many times. This chain uses TRBV20-1 with TRBJ1-5; D may be TRBD1 (5 bases). Deletions cut 3 bases from V and 6 bases from J, with 12 bases between. The CDR3 runs to 13 residues. Germline CDR1 is DFQATT and CDR2 is SNEGSKA (reference sequence). This CDR3 reads CSASPQGVQPQHF. The CDR3 DNA reads TGCAGTGCTAGCCCGCAGGGAGTTCAGCCCCAGCATTTT.

There are many counts of this clonotype. V is TRBV25-1 and J is TRBJ2-2; a possible D gene is TRBD2 (6 bases). The V gene lost 3 bases and the J gene lost 0 bases, with 11 bases spanning the gap. The CDR3 has 16 residues. CDR1 MGHDK and CDR2 SYGVNS come from the germline V gene. The CDR3 coding sequence is TGTGCCAGCAGTGATGTGGGCGGGGCGAACACCGGGGAGCTGTTTTTT. This translates into CASSDVGGANTGELFF.

This clonotype appeared a few times. The V and J genes are TRBV24-1 and TRBJ2-5; the match to TRBD1 covers 7 bases. The CDR3 spans 15 residues. Germline lookup yields CDR1 KGHDR and CDR2 SFDVKD. Germline trimming cut 3 bases from V and 1 base from J; bases unmatched to any gene: 4. The CDR3 DNA reads TGTGCCACCAGTGATAAACAGGGGCTCCAAGAGACCCAGTACTTC. The encoded protein is CATSDKQGLQETQYF.

This clonotype came up many times. This chain uses TRBV7-2 with TRBJ1-2; D might be TRBD1 (6 bases). This CDR3 is 18 amino acids long. V lost 2 bases, J lost 1 base, and 20 bases lay in between. Per the germline V gene, CDR1 is SGHTA and CDR2 is FQGNSA. The CDR3 sequence is CASSLFPWGRPFNYGYTF. As DNA, the CDR3 is TGTGCCAGCAGCTTATTCCCCTGGGGGCGCCCGTTTAACTATGGCTACACCTTC.

This clonotype was recorded many times. The chain uses TRBV20-1 and TRBJ1-3; weak D call: TRBD1 (5 bases). V lost 4 bases and J 8 bases, leaving 12 bases between the germline ends. Germline V gene data show CDR1 as DFQATT and CDR2 as SNEGSKA (reference sequence). This CDR3 is 12 amino acids long. CDR3 bases: TGCAGTGCTACAGGGTTCTCGGACACCATATATTTT. Protein: CSATGFSDTIYF.

This clonotype came up many times. The V gene is TRBV9, the J gene TRBJ2-3, with 7 bases that match TRBD2. V was clipped by 0 bases and J by 0 bases; unmatched bases: 10. This CDR3 has 18 amino acids. Germline lookup yields CDR1 SGDLS and CDR2 YYNGEE. The chain's CDR3 is CASSVGRERGLSTDTQYF. The CDR3 region has the DNA TGTGCCAGCAGCGTAGGGCGGGAGAGGGGCCTTAGCACAGATACGCAGTATTTT.

There are many counts of this clonotype. The rearrangement joins TRBV7-8 to TRBJ2-7; D perhaps matches TRBD1 (6 bases). V was cut by 8 bases and J by 5 bases, with 22 bases left in between. There are 15 residues in the CDR3. Germline CDR1 and CDR2: SGHVS and FQNEAQ. The CDR3 coding sequence is TGTGCCAGCCATCAGCACCCAGGGGCTAACGACGAGCAGTACTTC. It is translated as CASHQHPGANDEQYF.

This clonotype was observed many times. In DNA form, the CDR3 reads TGTGCCACCAGGACCTCGGGGGACAACGGCTACACCTTC. This gives the protein CATRTSGDNGYTF. This sequence joins TRBV15 and TRBJ1-2; D is possibly TRBD1 (6 bases). V lost 6 bases and J lost 8, with 16 bases in between. This CDR3 region has 13 residues. Per the germline V gene, CDR1 is LNHNV and CDR2 is YYDKDF (reference sequence).

This clonotype was counted at least ten times. This sequence joins TRBV20-1 and TRBJ2-2; 12 bases map to TRBD2. From germline, CDR1 is DFQATT and CDR2 SNEGSKA (reference sequence). The junction had 9 bases not matched to a gene; V was cut back by 6 bases and J by 7 bases. The CDR3 sequence is 15 residues long. In DNA, the CDR3 is TGCAGTGCAACGAGACTAGCGGGAGCAAACGGGGAGCTGTTTTTT. Translation: CSATRLAGANGELFF.

There are many counts of this clonotype. For the CDR3, the DNA is TGTGCCAGCAGCCCACGCCGGACGAATTCACCCCTCCACTTT. Its protein is CASSPRRTNSPLHF. This chain joins TRBV3-1 and TRBJ1-6; D remains unclear. Germline V lookup: CDR1 LGHDT, CDR2 YNNKEL (reference sequence). CDR3 length equals 14 residues. V was clipped by 4 bases and J by 7 bases, with 11 bases between them.

In this sample, this clonotype turned up many times. The genes are TRBV5-1 and TRBJ1-1; 8 nucleotides match TRBD1. CDR3 length: 16 amino acids. Trimming took 0 bases from V and 4 from J; bases not matched to a gene: 8. Germline CDR1 SGHRS, CDR2 YFSETQ. The CDR3 sequence is CASSLELTGGATEAFF. CDR3 DNA: TGCGCCAGCAGCTTGGAGCTCACAGGGGGGGCCACTGAAGCTTTCTTT.

This clonotype was seen many times. The chain is built from TRBV6-5 and TRBJ1-1; D is unresolved. Trimming left V 0 bases short and J 0 bases short, with 14 bases between. Germline V gene data show CDR1 as MNHEY and CDR2 as SVGAGI. This CDR3 has 17 residues. CDR3 region: CASSYSRVGEMNTEAFF. DNA of the CDR3: TGTGCCAGCAGTTACTCGAGAGTTGGTGAGATGAACACTGAAGCTTTCTTT.

This clonotype was picked up many times. The CDR3 protein is CASRRSGPYNEQFF. CDR3 DNA sequence: TGTGCCAGCAGGAGGAGCGGGCCTTACAATGAGCAGTTCTTC. The chain uses TRBV28 and TRBJ2-1; maybe TRBD2 (6 bases). Per germline, CDR1 MDHEN and CDR2 SYDVKM. This CDR3 has 14 residues. Trimming left V 6 bases short and J 4 bases short, with 13 bases between.

This clonotype was recorded at least ten times. The V gene is TRBV2, the J gene TRBJ2-1; the D gene could be TRBD1 or TRBD2 (5 bases each). V dropped 10 bases and J dropped 2 bases, with 18 bases sitting between them. The CDR3 is 15 residues long. The germline CDR1 and CDR2 sequences are SNHLY and FYNNEI. The CDR3 DNA reads as TGTGCCACCAGGGACGACGGCTGGACCTACAATGAGCAGTTCTTC. Encoded protein: CATRDDGWTYNEQFF.

This clonotype was detected many times. The chain couples TRBV6-2 or TRBV6-3 to TRBJ2-1; possible D gene TRBD2, 7 bases. Germline V CDR1 and CDR2: MNHEY, SVGEGT. This CDR3 region has 16 residues. V lost 2 bases and J 0 bases, leaving 11 bases between the germline ends. CDR3 in amino acids: CASSYGGANSYNEQFF. The CDR3 region has the DNA TGTGCCAGCAGTTACGGGGGGGCGAACTCCTACAATGAGCAGTTCTTC.

The sample holds many counts of this clonotype. The J gene is TRBJ2-2, the V gene TRBV20-1, with TRBD2 matching over 11 bases. Germline CDR1 DFQATT, CDR2 SNEGSKA (reference sequence). V shed 3 bases, J shed 0 bases, and the junction held 6 bases outside the gene matches. The CDR3 has 17 residues. The CDR3 DNA reads as TGCAGTGCTAGCTTTCTAGCGGGAGGATCGAACACCGGGGAGCTGTTTTTT. It specifies CSASFLAGGSNTGELFF.

This clonotype showed up many times. The gene calls are TRBV5-8 and TRBJ2-1; 8 nucleotides line up with TRBD2. Trimming removed 3 bases from V and 15 bases from J; junction bases left unmatched: 5. The germline CDR1 and CDR2 sequences are SGHTS and YDEGEE. This CDR3 has 11 residues. CDR3 amino acids: CASSSGLEGFF. In nucleotides, the CDR3 is TGTGCCAGCAGCTCGGGACTAGAAGGGTTCTTC.

This clonotype was counted ten times or more. V and J are TRBV20-1 and TRBJ1-1; D possibly corresponds to TRBD1 (5 bases). Germline V lookup: CDR1 DFQATT, CDR2 SNEGSKA (reference sequence). The CDR3 length is 12 residues. V was clipped by 6 bases and J by 8 bases, with 16 bases between them. This CDR3 reads CSAAGKGLEAFF. CDR3 nucleotides: TGCAGTGCAGCGGGCAAGGGGCTAGAAGCTTTCTTT.

Turning to this clonotype: It may be a read error: a sequence one base away is much more abundant. The J gene is TRBJ1-5, the V gene TRBV5-1; no firm D call. Trimming took off 0 bases at V and 1 base at J, with 11 bases between the two ends. The CDR3 runs 16 residues. CDR1 is SGHRS and CDR2 is YFSETQ in the germline V gene. CDR3 DNA sequence: TGCGCCAGCAGCTTGGATGGGAGTGGGAGCAATCAGCCCCAGCATTTT. The encoded protein is CASSLDGSGSNQPQHF.